The 13 T cell receptor beta chains below were found in one sample sequenced in a study of T cells in localized non-small cell lung cancer. Assay: immunoSEQ multiplex PCR; the TCRdb copy retains only in-frame clones and omits some. The sample lists around 53,000 clones; over 70% were seen once. Sample: PBMCs, taken before any cancer treatment. The receptor set was obtained from a woman between 35 and 70 years old with stage II lung adenocarcinoma.

The rearrangement links TRBV10-3 to TRBJ1-3, with a possible D match to TRBD1 (5 bases). CDR1 and CDR2 from the germline V gene are ENHRY and SYGVKD. The CDR3 length is 13 residues. The V gene lost 10 bases and the J gene lost 0 bases, with 10 bases spanning the gap. CDR3 amino acids: CASVQGSGNTIYF. The CDR3 DNA reads as TGTGCCAGCGTCCAGGGCTCTGGAAACACCATATATTTT.

The CDR3 loop is CASTESWNEQFF. The DNA for the CDR3 is TGTGCCAGCACAGAATCTTGGAATGAGCAGTTCTTC. V and J are TRBV6-1 and TRBJ2-1; the D is unclear. V gave up 7 bases and J gave up 7 bases, with 11 bases separating them. The CDR3 has 12 residues. Germline assignment: CDR1 MNHNS and CDR2 SASEGT.

The genes are TRBV7-2 and TRBJ1-2; D is unresolved. Per the germline V gene, CDR1 is SGHTA and CDR2 is FQGNSA. V lost 5 bases, J lost 4 bases, and 11 bases lay in between. CDR3 length: 13 residues. In DNA form, the CDR3 reads TGTGCCAGCAGCGAGACGGTGACCTATGGCTACACCTTC. Its protein product is CASSETVTYGYTF.

The chain employs TRBV29-1 and TRBJ1-2; the match to TRBD1 covers 10 bases. This CDR3 comprises 14 residues. Unmatched junction bases numbered 9, after V lost 7 bases and J lost 4 bases. Looked up from germline, CDR1 is SQVTM and CDR2 is ANQGSEA. As DNA, the CDR3 is TGCAGCGCTTCCCCCGGGACAGGGGTCTATGGCTACACCTTC. It encodes CSASPGTGVYGYTF.

The gene calls are TRBV2 and TRBJ1-2; 7 bases are a match to TRBD1. This CDR3 spans 13 amino acids. Germline V gene data show CDR1 as SNHLY and CDR2 as FYNNEI. Losses at the gene ends were 2 bases for V and 4 bases for J; bases not matched to a gene: 1. CDR3 protein: CASSENRGYGYTF. The CDR3 DNA follows: TGTGCCAGCAGTGAAAACAGGGGCTATGGCTACACCTTC.

The CDR3 DNA follows: TGTGCCAGCAGCTATGACCCGAGCTCCTACAATGAGCAGTTCTTC. Translating gives CASSYDPSSYNEQFF. The genes are TRBV7-3 and TRBJ2-1; D remains ambiguous. CDR1 is SGHTA, CDR2 FQGTGA, per germline. This CDR3 has 15 amino acids. Trimming left V 4 bases short and J 0 bases short, with 10 bases between.

V is TRBV18 and J is TRBJ1-5, with 7 bases that match TRBD1. Germline V gene data show CDR1 as KGHSH and CDR2 as LQKENI. CDR3 length: 14 residues. With V trimmed by 5 bases and J by 3 bases, 4 bases remained unmatched. CDR3: CASSLTGLNQPQHF. CDR3 nucleotides: TGTGCCAGCTCATTGACAGGGCTCAATCAGCCCCAGCATTTT.

CDR3 coding DNA: TGTGCCTGGAAGTCTGGGACCTACGAGCAGTACTTC. It encodes CAWKSGTYEQYF. The V call is TRBV30, the J call TRBJ2-7, with D unclear. Germline assignment: CDR1 GTSNPN and CDR2 SVGIG (reference sequence). The CDR3 has 12 amino acids. Trimming pared 4 bases from V and 2 bases from J, leaving 9 bases between.

V is TRBV18 and J is TRBJ1-1; TRBD1 is a possible D gene (6 bases). Trimming pared 2 bases from V and 0 bases from J, leaving 13 bases between. Per the germline V gene, CDR1 is KGHSH and CDR2 is LQKENI. The CDR3 runs 16 residues. The CDR3 region has the DNA TGTGCCAGCTCACCAAGGTCAGGGGCCTTGAACACTGAAGCTTTCTTT. Protein: CASSPRSGALNTEAFF.

The CDR3 spells CASRSISGANEKLFF. CDR3 bases: TGTGCCAGCAGATCCATCTCAGGGGCTAATGAAAAACTGTTTTTT. The genes are TRBV6-6 and TRBJ1-4; D may be TRBD1 (6 bases). CDR3 length: 15 amino acids. Germline V gives CDR1 MNHNY, CDR2 SVGAGI (reference sequence). V was clipped by 6 bases and J by 3 bases, with 14 bases between them.

The genes are TRBV6-1 and TRBJ2-5; 7 positions match TRBD1. Matching the DNA end better, TRBJ2-7 makes the J call doubtful. CDR1 MNHNS and CDR2 SASEGT come from the germline V gene. This CDR3 has 14 residues. CDR3 bases: TGTGCCAGCAGTTCTCGGACAGGAGCCCACGAGCAGTACTTC. It encodes CASSSRTGAHEQYF.

CDR3 sequence reads: CASSFQRGGNEQFF. In DNA form, the CDR3 reads TGTGCCAGCAGCTTCCAGCGGGGGGGCAATGAGCAGTTCTTC. The rearrangement joins TRBV7-2 to TRBJ2-1; 10 positions agree with TRBD2. Trimming cost V 3 bases and J 6 bases; bases outside gene matches: 2. Germline CDR1 reads SGHTA; CDR2 reads FQGNSA. This CDR3 has 14 amino acids. The entire variable domain, with the rest obtained from reference TRBV7-2 and TRBJ2-1, is as follows: GAGVSQSPSNKVTEKGKDVELRCDPISGHTALYWYRQSLGQGLEFLIYFQGNSAPDKSGLPSDRFSAERTGGSVSTLTIQRTQQEDSAVYLCASSFQRGGNEQFFGPGTRLTVL.

The chain has TRBV11-2 and TRBJ1-2; TRBD1 matches 9 bases. Trimming at V came to 1 base and at J to 5 bases, leaving 5 bases not matched to a gene. This CDR3 is built from 15 residues. From germline, CDR1 is SGHAT and CDR2 FQNNGV. CDR3 nucleotides: TGTGCCAGCAGCTTAGCCGGGACAGGGCCATATGGCTACACCTTC. This sequence encodes CASSLAGTGPYGYTF.